This entry lists 15 T cell receptor beta chains sequenced from one sample in a study of blood T cell repertoires in COVID-19. Profiling relied on immunoSEQ multiplex PCR, and the TCRdb table lists in-frame clones only, not all of them. In the table there are 350,000 to 450,000 clones, roughly 87% of which are singletons. Sequencing input: PBMCs or T cells enriched from blood (not recorded which). These receptors all come from a woman in her forties or fifties who had recovered from COVID-19.

This chain links TRBV5-1 with TRBJ2-3, with TRBD2 matching over 7 bases. Germline V gene lookup returns CDR1 SGHRS and CDR2 YFSETQ. V shed 0 bases, J shed 2 bases, and the junction held 6 bases outside the gene matches. This CDR3 is built from 16 residues. Here the CDR3 reads CASSLVGLADTDTQYF. Here the CDR3 DNA reads TGCGCCAGCAGCTTGGTAGGGCTAGCGGACACAGATACGCAGTATTTT.

Written as DNA, the CDR3 is TGCGCCAGCAGTCGGCAGGGCCATGGCTACACCTTC. Protein sequence: CASSRQGHGYTF. The chain uses TRBV10-1 and TRBJ1-2; D may be TRBD1 (5 bases). CDR3 size: 12 residues. Germline V lookup: CDR1 WNHNN, CDR2 SYGVQD (reference sequence). V was cut by 5 bases and J by 6 bases, with 10 bases left in between.

The chain recombines TRBV30 with TRBJ1-4; D possibly corresponds to TRBD1 (5 bases). The CDR3 length is 15 residues. The V gene lost 2 bases and the J gene lost 2 bases, with 12 bases spanning the gap. Germline CDR1 GTSNPN, CDR2 SVGIG (reference sequence). The CDR3 loop is CAWSPGGVTNEKLFF. The CDR3 bases are TGTGCCTGGAGTCCCGGGGGGGTGACTAATGAAAAACTGTTTTTT. The full variable domain, with the rest looked up from reference TRBV30 and TRBJ1-4, is SQTIHQWPATLVQPVGSPLSLECTVEGTSNPNLYWYRQAAGRGLQLLFYSVGIGQISSEVPQNLSASRPQDRQFILSSKKLLLSDSGFYLCAWSPGGVTNEKLFFGSGTQLSVL.

V gene TRBV19 combines with J gene TRBJ2-7; 10 bases are a match to TRBD2. The trim removed 6 bases at V and 6 bases at J, leaving 8 bases unmatched. CDR3 size: 14 residues. Germline assignment: CDR1 LNHDA and CDR2 SQIVND (reference sequence). Here the CDR3 reads CASSSSGGRTEQYF. The CDR3 DNA reads as TGTGCCAGTAGCTCTAGCGGGGGTAGGACCGAGCAGTACTTC.

V gene TRBV6-2 or TRBV6-3 combines with J gene TRBJ1-1; no reliable D call. Trimming stripped 0 bases from V and 4 bases from J, with 6 bases between. This CDR3 region has 13 residues. Germline V gene sequence: CDR1 MNHEY, CDR2 SVGEGT. CDR3: CASSYSEGTEAFF. The CDR3 DNA reads TGTGCCAGCAGTTACTCAGAGGGCACTGAAGCTTTCTTT.

This chain joins TRBV19 and TRBJ1-1; 9 positions match TRBD1. The CDR3 has 14 residues. V shed 7 bases and J 8 bases; nucleotides not matched to a gene: 11. The germline gives CDR1 LNHDA, CDR2 SQIVND (reference sequence). In DNA form, the CDR3 reads TGTGCCAGTAACGCCGGGACAGGGCCTAAAGAAGCTTTCTTT. It translates to CASNAGTGPKEAFF.

The rearrangement uses TRBV7-3 and TRBJ2-1; 7 bases align to TRBD1. Germline V gene lookup returns CDR1 SGHTA and CDR2 FQGTGA. Trimming at V came to 2 bases and at J to 5 bases, leaving 9 bases not matched to a gene. This CDR3 spans 16 amino acids. For the CDR3, the DNA is TGTGCCAGCAGCTTATACCCCGGGACAGCAAACAATGAGCAGTTCTTC. Translation: CASSLYPGTANNEQFF.

The genes are TRBV27 and TRBJ2-2; D might be TRBD2 (7 bases). There are 15 residues in the CDR3. The germline CDR1 and CDR2 sequences are MNHEY and SMNVEV (reference sequence). Trimming shortened V by 2 bases and J by 5 bases, and 12 bases separated the two germline ends. The CDR3 DNA follows: TGTGCCAGCAGTTTAAGGGGGGGAAAGACCGGGGAGCTGTTTTTT. Amino acid sequence: CASSLRGGKTGELFF.

This clone was seen a handful of times. Other DNA sequences in this sample translate to the same CDR3. The chain joins TRBV7-2 to TRBJ1-2; D unclear. Germline assignment: CDR1 SGHTA and CDR2 FQGNSA. The V and J ends lost 6 bases and 1 base respectively, with 12 bases between them. CDR3 size: 14 residues. For the CDR3, the DNA is TGTGCCAGCAGGGAAGGCGGCAGTAACTATGGCTACACCTTC. The encoded protein is CASREGGSNYGYTF.

Only one count was recorded for this clone. This rearrangement joins TRBV5-5 to TRBJ1-3; 9 bases are a match to TRBD1. Unmatched junction bases numbered 4, after V lost 4 bases and J lost 5 bases. CDR1 is SGHKS, CDR2 YYEKEE, per germline (reference sequence). This CDR3 has 14 residues. CDR3 DNA: TGTGCCAGCAGCCTGGGACAGGGAAGAAACACCATATATTTT. Protein sequence: CASSLGQGRNTIYF. Looking up the rest from reference TRBV5-5 and TRBJ1-3 gives the full variable domain: DAGVTQSPTHLIKTRGQQVTLRCSPISGHKSVSWYQQVLGQGPQFIFQYYEKEERGRGNFPDRFSARQFPNYSSELNVNALLLGDSALYLCASSLGQGRNTIYFGEGSWLTVV.

The rearrangement joins TRBV15 to TRBJ2-7; 8 positions agree with TRBD2. Germline V CDR1 and CDR2: LNHNV, YYDKDF (reference sequence). V was clipped by 0 bases and J by 4 bases; unmatched bases: 5. The CDR3 loop spans 15 amino acids. The CDR3: CATSRDDSGTYEQYF. The CDR3 DNA is TGTGCCACCAGCAGAGACGATAGCGGGACTTACGAGCAGTACTTC. Full variable domain (outside the CDR3, taken from reference TRBV15 and TRBJ2-7): DAMVIQNPRYQVTQFGKPVTLSCSQTLNHNVMYWYQQKSSQAPKLLFHYYDKDFNNEADTPDNFQSRRPNTSFCFLDIRSPGLGDTAMYLCATSRDDSGTYEQYFGPGTRLTVT.

The V gene is TRBV10-3, the J gene TRBJ1-3; the D gene is possibly TRBD1 (6 bases). The length of the CDR3 is 15 residues. The V gene lost 6 bases and the J gene lost 8 bases, with 20 bases spanning the gap. CDR1 ENHRY and CDR2 SYGVKD come from the germline V gene. The CDR3 region has the DNA TGTGCCATCAGCTCGCAGGGGATTCTCGGGGACACCATATATTTT. Amino acid sequence: CAISSQGILGDTIYF.

The gene calls are TRBV5-1 and TRBJ2-1; 9 bases map to TRBD1. Germline CDR1 reads SGHRS; CDR2 reads YFSETQ. The CDR3 length is 15 residues. V lost 1 base and J lost 8; bases outside the gene matches: 7. The CDR3 nucleotides are TGCGCCAGCAGCTTGCCCGGGACAGGGTTCGATGAGCAGTTCTTC. Translating gives CASSLPGTGFDEQFF.

The gene calls are TRBV30 and TRBJ1-2; the D is unclear. Germline CDR1 GTSNPN, CDR2 SVGIG (reference sequence). The germline V and J ends were trimmed by 0 bases and 8 bases, with 7 bases remaining between them. This CDR3 is built from 11 residues. The CDR3 loop reads CAWSVSQGYTF. The CDR3 nucleotides read TGTGCCTGGAGTGTGTCACAAGGCTACACCTTC.

The chain carries TRBV7-3 and TRBJ1-4; D gene uncertain. Per germline, CDR1 SGHTA and CDR2 FQGTGA. This CDR3 region has 13 residues. V was clipped by 5 bases and J by 13 bases, with 17 bases between them. CDR3 nucleotides: TGTGCCAGCAGCCCTGCCGCCGGCGGAGCACTGTTTTTT. Translation: CASSPAAGGALFF. The complete variable domain, with remaining parts taken from reference TRBV7-3 and TRBJ1-4, reads GAGVSQTPSNKVTEKGKYVELRCDPISGHTALYWYRQSLGQGPEFLIYFQGTGAADDSGLPNDRFFAVRPEGSVSTLKIQRTERGDSAVYLCASSPAAGGALFFGSGTQLSVL.